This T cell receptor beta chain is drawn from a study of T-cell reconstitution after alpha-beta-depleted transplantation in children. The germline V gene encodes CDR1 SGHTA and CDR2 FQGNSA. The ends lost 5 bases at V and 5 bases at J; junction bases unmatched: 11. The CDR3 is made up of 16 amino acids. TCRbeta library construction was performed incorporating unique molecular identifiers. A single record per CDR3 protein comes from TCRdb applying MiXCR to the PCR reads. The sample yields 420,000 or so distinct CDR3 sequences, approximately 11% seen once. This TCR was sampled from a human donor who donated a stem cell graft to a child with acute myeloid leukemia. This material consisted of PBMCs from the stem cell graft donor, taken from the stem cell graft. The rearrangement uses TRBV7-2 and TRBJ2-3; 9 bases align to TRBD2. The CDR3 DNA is TGTGCCAGCAGCGTCTATAGCGGGAGCTCTGGAGATACGCAGTATTTT. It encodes CASSVYSGSSGDTQYF.